Presented here are 28 T cell receptor beta chains from one specimen sequenced in a study of molecular identifiers for immune sequencing clone quantification. TCRdb ran MiXCR on the PCR reads and lists one entry per CDR3 protein. This sample has approximately 550,000 distinct CDR3 sequences, with about a fifth found just once. The specimen was naive CD8+ T cells from blood, with Jurkat cell RNA spiked in. The subset: FACS-sorted CD8+CD4-CCR7+CD45RA+ naive T cells. These TCRs come from a human donor in good health. Some libraries in this study had Jurkat cell RNA spiked in.

As regards this clonotype: This may stem from a read error, because a much larger clone lies one nucleotide away. V gene TRBV3-1 combines with J gene TRBJ1-2; 9 nucleotides agree with TRBD1. The CDR3 has 16 amino acids. Germline V CDR1 and CDR2: LGHDT, YNNKEL (reference sequence). The CDR3 nucleotides are TGTGCCAGCAGCCCACGGACAGGGGTTTTGAGCTATGGCTGCACCTTC. This translates into CASSPRTGVLSYGCTF.

V is TRBV4-3 and J is TRBJ2-1; D gene uncertain. V was pared by 0 bases and J by 3 bases, with 12 bases between. This CDR3 region has 16 residues. Germline CDR1 reads LGHNA; CDR2 reads YSLEER. The CDR3 sequence is CASSQESDGYYNEQFF. CDR3 nucleotides: TGCGCCAGCAGCCAAGAGTCCGACGGGTACTACAATGAGCAGTTCTTC.

This clonotype appeared many times. The chain recombines TRBV25-1 with TRBJ2-3; TRBD2 agrees at 14 bases. The V segment lost 5 bases and the J segment 11 bases; nucleotides outside the gene matches: 9. CDR3 length equals 15 residues. Germline V gene sequence: CDR1 MGHDK, CDR2 SYGVNS. The CDR3 region is CASSLPGLAGAKQYF. CDR3 bases: TGTGCCAGCAGTCTACCGGGACTAGCGGGGGCGAAGCAGTATTTT. The variable domain in full, completed from reference TRBV25-1 and TRBJ2-3, reads EADIYQTPRYLVIGTGKKITLECSQTMGHDKMYWYQQDPGMELHLIHYSYGVNSTEKGDLSSESTVSRIRTEHFPLTLESARPSHTSQYLCASSLPGLAGAKQYFGPGTRLTVL.

This clonotype was seen more than once but under ten times. The J gene is TRBJ2-5, the V gene TRBV5-1; D is ambiguous. The germline V gene has CDR1 SGHRS and CDR2 YFSETQ. The CDR3 runs 14 residues. Trimming took 2 bases from V and 2 from J, leaving 10 bases between them. CDR3 nucleotide sequence: TGCGCCAGCAGCTTATACCGGCCGCAAGAGACCCAGTACTTC. This translates into CASSLYRPQETQYF.

This clonotype has a handful of counts. The CDR3 coding sequence is TGTGCCAGCAGCTTAGCGTATGAGGGTGTGTTGGGGACTGAAGCTTTCTTT. It yields the protein CASSLAYEGVLGTEAFF. The chain is built from TRBV7-8 and TRBJ1-1, with D uncertain. The CDR3 sequence is 17 residues long. V was pared by 0 bases and J by 5 bases, with 19 bases between. The germline CDR1 and CDR2 sequences are SGHVS and FQNEAQ.

This clonotype was seen more than once but under ten times. This rearrangement joins TRBV28 to TRBJ1-5, with 11 bases lining up with TRBD1. V lost 6 bases and J lost 5; bases outside the gene matches: 12. Germline CDR1 is MDHEN and CDR2 is SYDVKM. The CDR3 contains 17 residues. The CDR3 sequence is CASSPGTGGSIYQPQHF. CDR3 bases: TGTGCCAGCAGCCCGGGGACAGGGGGATCTATTTATCAGCCCCAGCATTTT.

At least ten counts were recorded for this clonotype. V usage is TRBV29-1 and J usage is TRBJ2-3; D might be TRBD1 (6 bases). The CDR3 loop spans 13 amino acids. In germline, CDR1 is SQVTM, CDR2 ANQGSEA. The V and J ends lost 7 bases and 0 bases respectively, with 11 bases between them. The CDR3 coding sequence is TGCAGCGCCCACAGGGAAAGCACAGATACGCAGTATTTT. It yields the protein CSAHRESTDTQYF.

This sequence joins TRBV29-1 and TRBJ2-7, with 8 bases matching TRBD2. Germline values: CDR1 SQVTM, CDR2 ANQGSEA. J lost 0 bases, V lost 3 bases, and 4 bases had no gene match. The CDR3 sequence is 14 residues long. The DNA of the CDR3 is TGCAGCGTTGATAGCGGGACGAGCTCCTACGAGCAGTACTTC. This sequence encodes CSVDSGTSSYEQYF.

This clonotype was counted a few times. The chain joins TRBV3-1 to TRBJ1-3, with D hard to call. The CDR3 has 17 residues. Per germline, CDR1 LGHDT and CDR2 YNNKEL (reference sequence). V was shortened by 5 bases and J by 3 bases, with 20 bases between the two germline ends. The chain's CDR3 is CASSSSKGEAFGNTIYF. DNA for the CDR3: TGTGCCAGCAGCTCGTCCAAGGGTGAGGCATTTGGAAACACCATATATTTT.

In its sample, this clonotype was seen many times. The chain has TRBV4-3 and TRBJ1-4; TRBD1 aligns across 7 bases. CDR1 is LGHNA and CDR2 is YSLEER in the germline V gene. V lost 3 bases and J lost 4; bases outside the gene matches: 5. This CDR3 is 15 amino acids long. This chain's CDR3 is CASSQADRVNEKLFF. CDR3 DNA sequence: TGCGCCAGCAGCCAGGCAGACAGGGTTAATGAAAAACTGTTTTTT.

Points on this clonotype: A read error may explain this, as a much larger clone is one base away. This sequence joins TRBV20-1 and TRBJ2-3; unclear D gene. CDR1 and CDR2 from the germline V gene are DFQATT and SNEGSKA (reference sequence). Trimming cost V 1 base and J 1 base, with 3 bases left between them. CDR3 size: 12 residues. CDR3 in DNA: TGCAGTGCTAGAGTGGGCACAGATACGCAGTATTTT. The encoded protein is CSARVGTDTQYF.

This clonotype was seen more than once but under ten times. The V gene is TRBV27, the J gene TRBJ2-5; the D gene is possibly TRBD2 (7 bases). V lost 6 bases and J 4 bases, leaving 24 bases between the germline ends. This CDR3 region has 17 residues. The V gene's germline CDR1 is MNHEY and CDR2 SMNVEV (reference sequence). CDR3 nucleotide sequence: TGTGCCAGCAGCCCAATTCTTCCGGGGGGCATTGGAGAGACCCAGTACTTC. Protein sequence: CASSPILPGGIGETQYF.

DNA of the CDR3: TGTGCCTGGAGTGTCAGGGTAGATGAGCAGTTCTTC. It translates to CAWSVRVDEQFF. This chain uses TRBV30 with TRBJ2-1, with a possible D match to TRBD1 (5 bases). In germline, CDR1 is GTSNPN, CDR2 SVGIG (reference sequence). Trimming removed 0 bases from V and 8 bases from J, with 8 bases in between. There are 12 residues in the CDR3.

This clonotype was seen a few times. V is TRBV27 and J is TRBJ2-3; tentative D call: TRBD1 (7 bases). The CDR3 totals 15 residues. V dropped 5 bases and J dropped 5 bases, with 17 bases sitting between them. The germline V gene has CDR1 MNHEY and CDR2 SMNVEV (reference sequence). The CDR3: CASSPWTGGRDTQYF. The CDR3 bases are TGTGCCAGCAGTCCCTGGACAGGAGGGAGAGATACGCAGTATTTT.

This clonotype has only a few counts. The chain combines TRBV28 with TRBJ1-2, with 10 bases matching TRBD1. This CDR3 has 15 residues. V was pared by 8 bases and J by 0 bases, with 6 bases of the junction left unmatched. Germline loops: CDR1 MDHEN, CDR2 SYDVKM. The CDR3 bases are TGTGCCAGCGACGACGGACAGGGGGCTAACTATGGCTACACCTTC. Its translation is CASDDGQGANYGYTF.

Many counts were recorded for this clonotype. J is TRBJ2-7 and V is TRBV20-1; D may be TRBD2 (6 bases). The CDR3 totals 16 residues. The V end lost 2 bases, the J end lost 2 bases, and 19 bases lay between the germline ends. CDR1 DFQATT and CDR2 SNEGSKA come from the germline V gene (reference sequence). The CDR3 nucleotides read TGCAGTGCTAGACCCCGGGTGGCGGGATTTGCCTACGAGCAGTACTTC. This gives the protein CSARPRVAGFAYEQYF.

This chain links TRBV30 with TRBJ2-1; TRBD2 might be the D (6 bases). V lost 3 bases to trimming and J lost 9 bases, with 9 bases between them. This CDR3 region has 11 residues. Germline lookup yields CDR1 GTSNPN and CDR2 SVGIG (reference sequence). The CDR3 DNA follows: TGTGCCTGGAGGGGGGGAATTGAGCAGTTCTTC. Its translation: CAWRGGIEQFF.

This clonotype was seen repeatedly, ten times or more. The gene calls are TRBV12-3 or TRBV12-4 and TRBJ2-1; 8 bases match TRBD2. The CDR3 consists of 13 residues. J lost 9 bases, V lost 1 base, and 2 bases had no gene match. CDR3 DNA sequence: TGTGCCAGCAGTTTAGTTAGCGGGGCTGAGCAGTTCTTC. Its translation is CASSLVSGAEQFF.

This clonotype came up a few times. This chain uses TRBV2 with TRBJ1-2, with TRBD1 matching over 11 bases. The J segment lost 1 base and the V segment lost 3 bases, leaving 4 bases of the junction unmatched. Germline values: CDR1 SNHLY, CDR2 FYNNEI. The CDR3 spans 16 residues. The chain's CDR3 is CASSEGQGVINYGYTF. CDR3 nucleotide sequence: TGTGCCAGCAGTGAGGGACAGGGGGTAATTAACTATGGCTACACCTTC.

A few counts support this clonotype. This chain joins TRBV5-6 and TRBJ1-3; D not resolved. The germline CDR1 and CDR2 sequences are SGHDT and YYEEEE. V lost 0 bases and J 0 bases, leaving 10 bases between the germline ends. There are 16 residues in the CDR3. The CDR3 loop reads CASSLGSSSSGNTIYF. The CDR3 nucleotides are TGTGCCAGCAGCTTGGGTAGTTCCAGCTCTGGAAACACCATATATTTT.

On this clonotype: A much larger clone lies one base from this, so it may be a read error. J is TRBJ2-7 and V is TRBV5-3, with 9 bases lining up with TRBD2. TRBV5-3 is an ORF; its function is uncertain. The V gene end was trimmed by 10 bases and the J gene end by 2 bases; junction bases not matched to a gene: 10. The CDR3 spans 14 residues. The CDR3 region has the DNA TGTGCCGGCAGCTCGGGACTAGCACCCTACGAGCAGTACTTC. It specifies CAGSSGLAPYEQYF.

The chain employs TRBV13 and TRBJ2-7; 13 bases are a match to TRBD2. J gave up 4 bases and V 5 bases, and 5 bases lay outside the gene matches. This CDR3 region has 15 residues. Germline loops: CDR1 PRHDT, CDR2 FYEKMQ (reference sequence). CDR3 sequence: CASSPGTSGMYEQYF. The CDR3 DNA sequence: TGTGCCAGCAGCCCCGGGACTAGCGGGATGTACGAGCAGTACTTC.

This clonotype turned up a few times. This chain uses TRBV28 with TRBJ2-1, with 9 bases lining up with TRBD1. V lost 5 bases and J lost 3; bases outside the gene matches: 17. The CDR3 spans 19 residues. Germline-derived CDR1 and CDR2 are MDHEN and SYDVKM. The chain's CDR3 is CASSPGDRVGLGFYNEQFF. As DNA, the CDR3 is TGTGCCAGCAGTCCAGGGGACAGGGTAGGATTGGGGTTCTACAATGAGCAGTTCTTC.

For this clonotype: At one end, the junction sequence differs from germline, possibly due to a read error. This chain uses TRBV27 with TRBJ2-1; 7 nucleotides match TRBD2. From germline, CDR1 is MNHEY and CDR2 SMNVEV (reference sequence). The CDR3 spans 16 residues. CDR3 sequence (DNA): TGTGCCAGCAACCCGATCAGCGGGGCGCCCTACGATGAGCAGTTCTTC. This gives the protein CASNPISGAPYDEQFF.

This clonotype has only one observation. A much more abundant neighbour one base away suggests this may be a read error. This likely comes from a read error, as the CDR3 has no conserved phenylalanine or tryptophan at its end. The chain has TRBV6-5 and TRBJ1-2; 7 nucleotides match TRBD1. This CDR3 region has 16 residues. The V segment lost 5 bases and the J segment 2 bases; nucleotides outside the gene matches: 11. Germline loops: CDR1 MNHEY, CDR2 SVGAGI. As DNA, the CDR3 is TGTGCCAGCAGTCTCCGACAGGGAGGTGTCAACTATGGCTACACCCTC. Protein sequence: CASSLRQGGVNYGYTL.

This clonotype was recorded at least ten times. This chain joins TRBV14 and TRBJ2-5; no firm D call. Deletions cut 1 base from V and 1 base from J, with 10 bases between. Germline V gene sequence: CDR1 SGHDN, CDR2 FVKESK. The CDR3 runs 15 residues. The CDR3 reads CASSQVYGLQETQYF. CDR3 DNA sequence: TGTGCCAGCAGCCAAGTCTACGGGCTCCAAGAGACCCAGTACTTC. Full variable domain (remainder filled in from reference TRBV14 and TRBJ2-5): EAGVTQFPSHSVIEKGQTVTLRCDPISGHDNLYWYRRVMGKEIKFLLHFVKESKQDESGMPNNRFLAERTGGTYSTLKVQPAELEDSGVYFCASSQVYGLQETQYFGPGTRLLVL.

This clonotype has a handful of counts. Germline and junction disagree at one end, which may indicate a read error. V usage is TRBV20-1 and J usage is TRBJ1-2; D not resolved. The germline V gene encodes CDR1 DFQATT and CDR2 SNEGSKA (reference sequence). The CDR3 sequence is 13 residues long. The CDR3 DNA follows: TGCAGTGCTAGAGATAACACTAACTATGGCCACACCTTC. Protein: CSARDNTNYGHTF.

This clonotype was observed a handful of times. The rearrangement joins TRBV18 to TRBJ1-5, with D unresolved. Germline V gene data show CDR1 as KGHSH and CDR2 as LQKENI. V was cut by 2 bases and J by 2 bases, with 16 bases left in between. The CDR3 runs to 17 residues. CDR3 sequence (DNA): TGTGCCAGCTCACCAAAGAAGGTTCAGTTGGGCAATCAGCCCCAGCATTTT. Encoded protein: CASSPKKVQLGNQPQHF.